This TCR beta chain appears in the sequencing data of a study of siplizumab effects on memory and regulatory T cells. Turning to this clone: Its antigen is undetermined.

Clones were read by immunoSEQ multiplex PCR, and TCRdb kept only the in-frame ones, dropping some. The data hold approximately 100,000 clones, with approximately 91% observed a single time. General study points: Suppressive activity of Tregs proliferating in siplizumab cultures remained unconfirmed. Among sequences traceable to unstimulated CD4+ memory cells, alloreactive ones were significantly reduced by siplizumab.

V gave up 5 bases and J gave up 8 bases; unmatched junction bases: 13. There are 15 residues in the CDR3. Looked up from germline, CDR1 is LNHDA and CDR2 is SQIVND (reference sequence). The rearrangement joins TRBV19 to TRBJ1-2; 8 nucleotides match TRBD1. The TCR originated in a human donor in good health. Sequencing was done on a sample of non-Treg CD4+ T cells sorted from blood. The CDR3 nucleotides are TGTGCCAGTAGTGCCCAGACAGGGGTTGGCTACGGCTACACCTTC. This translates into CASSAQTGVGYGYTF.